This TCR beta chain was captured by sequencing in a study of blood T cell repertoires in COVID-19. Overall study context: Both acute and convalescent COVID-19 samples were obtained from the United States, Italy and Spain.

Sequencing was performed with immunoSEQ multiplex PCR; in TCRdb, only in-frame clones are kept and a portion is missing. The sample lists approximately 300,000 clones, over 75% occurring once. Germline CDR1 is SNHLY and CDR2 is FYNNEI. The CDR3 totals 14 residues. The germline V and J ends were trimmed by 7 bases and 12 bases, with 21 bases remaining between them. Sequencing was done on a sample of PBMCs or T cells enriched from blood (not recorded which). This TCR was sampled from a man aged 25 to 40 who had recovered from COVID-19. The rearrangement links TRBV2 to TRBJ2-2; TRBD1 is a possible D gene (6 bases). The chain's CDR3 is CASILGAGTEQLFF. The DNA of the CDR3 is TGTGCCAGCATTCTGGGGGCCGGGACCGAACAGCTGTTTTTT.